A selection of T cell receptor beta chains follows, all from one sample in a study of blood T cell repertoires in COVID-19. Only in-frame clones appear in the TCRdb table, and some are missing; sequencing was by immunoSEQ multiplex PCR. Seen here are roughly 200,000 clones, over 75% observed once, and the top ten hold around an eighth. Sequenced sample: peripheral blood. The source is a man aged 45 to 65 who had recovered from COVID-19. CDR3s include the opening cysteine and the closing phenylalanine or tryptophan. Where a row states a size, it is once, few, many or the class of an expanded clone; other rows omit it.

J gene: TRBJ2-3
V gene: TRBV30
clone size: -
CDR3 length: 15
CDR3 protein: CAWSVLGRPDETQYF

J gene: TRBJ2-1
V gene: TRBV4-3
clone size: -
CDR3 length: 17
CDR3 protein: CASSQDVGQGVRNEQFF

J gene: TRBJ2-5
V gene: TRBV5-1
clone size: few
CDR3 length: 16
CDR3 protein: CASAPGTGGYQETQYF

J gene: TRBJ1-6
V gene: TRBV9
clone size: few
CDR3 length: 15
CDR3 protein: CASREDDGGNSPLHF

J gene: TRBJ1-5
V gene: TRBV6-5
clone size: once
CDR3 length: 15
CDR3 protein: CASRKDRASNQPQHF

J gene: TRBJ2-1
V gene: TRBV14
clone size: -
CDR3 length: 17
CDR3 protein: CASSLTSGRSPWNEQFF

J gene: TRBJ1-6
V gene: TRBV3-1/TRBV3-2
clone size: few
CDR3 length: 15
CDR3 protein: CASSLQQGYNSPLHF

J gene: TRBJ2-1
V gene: TRBV20-1
clone size: -
CDR3 length: 15
CDR3 protein: CSASVHSGINNEQFF

J gene: TRBJ1-1
V gene: TRBV6-6
clone size: -
CDR3 length: 15
CDR3 protein: CASRPISQGETEAFF

J gene: TRBJ1-2
V gene: TRBV5-1
clone size: -
CDR3 length: 15
CDR3 protein: CASSSGGGAGYGYTF

J gene: TRBJ2-7
V gene: TRBV6-5
clone size: -
CDR3 length: 14
CDR3 protein: CASSYGLAGDEQYF

J gene: TRBJ1-1
V gene: TRBV6-2/TRBV6-3
clone size: -
CDR3 length: 13
CDR3 protein: CASSFKKNTEAFF

J gene: TRBJ1-1
V gene: TRBV27
clone size: -
CDR3 length: 15
CDR3 protein: CASSLMGGANTEAFF

J gene: TRBJ2-1
V gene: TRBV24-1
clone size: -
CDR3 length: 15
CDR3 protein: CATTKNGGPINEQFF

J gene: TRBJ1-4
V gene: TRBV11-3
clone size: few
CDR3 length: 14
CDR3 protein: CASSHGTGDEKLFF

J gene: TRBJ2-5
V gene: TRBV30
clone size: -
CDR3 length: 13
CDR3 protein: CAWTQGGQETQYF

J gene: TRBJ1-2
V gene: TRBV29-1
clone size: -
CDR3 length: 16
CDR3 protein: CSVNRDRGADSYGYTF

J gene: TRBJ2-7
V gene: TRBV2
clone size: -
CDR3 length: 14
CDR3 protein: CASRLAGGTYEQYF

J gene: TRBJ2-1
V gene: TRBV7-3
clone size: once
CDR3 length: 13
CDR3 protein: CASSSKGAREQFF

J gene: TRBJ2-2
V gene: TRBV19
clone size: -
CDR3 length: 13
CDR3 protein: CASTPGFGGELFF

J gene: TRBJ2-3
V gene: TRBV18
clone size: -
CDR3 length: 14
CDR3 protein: CASSPAGHTDTQYF

J gene: TRBJ2-7
V gene: TRBV7-7
clone size: once
CDR3 length: 13
CDR3 protein: CASSPAGSNQQYF

J gene: TRBJ1-3
V gene: TRBV4-2
clone size: -
CDR3 length: 15
CDR3 protein: CASSREEGPGNTIYF

J gene: TRBJ2-2
V gene: TRBV19
clone size: -
CDR3 length: 20
CDR3 protein: CASRARRGLAGVLGTGELFF

J gene: TRBJ2-3
V gene: TRBV19
clone size: -
CDR3 length: 14
CDR3 protein: CASSRGVGKDTQYF

J gene: TRBJ1-6
V gene: TRBV28
clone size: many
CDR3 length: 14
CDR3 protein: CASSLRGYNSPLHF

J gene: TRBJ2-5
V gene: TRBV18
clone size: -
CDR3 length: 16
CDR3 protein: CASSPVWASGQETQYF

J gene: TRBJ2-1
V gene: TRBV6-5
clone size: -
CDR3 length: 15
CDR3 protein: CASRWTSGSINEQFF

J gene: TRBJ1-1
V gene: TRBV5-1
clone size: -
CDR3 length: 15
CDR3 protein: CASSLVETGGTEAFF

J gene: TRBJ1-3
V gene: TRBV6-5
clone size: many
CDR3 length: 15
CDR3 protein: CASRDFHNSGNTIYF

J gene: TRBJ2-3
V gene: TRBV25-1
clone size: -
CDR3 length: 16
CDR3 protein: CATHLVPSGFTDTQYF

J gene: TRBJ2-5
V gene: TRBV15
clone size: -
CDR3 length: 17
CDR3 protein: CATSRELVGGYQETQYF

J gene: TRBJ1-1
V gene: TRBV9
clone size: -
CDR3 length: 15
CDR3 protein: CASSGGDSMNTEAFF

J gene: TRBJ2-7
V gene: TRBV7-8
clone size: once
CDR3 length: 12
CDR3 protein: CASSSTTSGLHF

J gene: TRBJ1-5
V gene: TRBV11-2
clone size: -
CDR3 length: 14
CDR3 protein: CASSLSGNNQPQHF

J gene: TRBJ2-5
V gene: TRBV2
clone size: -
CDR3 length: 15
CDR3 protein: CASTPRTGTEETQYF

J gene: TRBJ2-7
V gene: TRBV4-2
clone size: -
CDR3 length: 14
CDR3 protein: CASSQRQGAGEQYF

J gene: TRBJ2-5
V gene: TRBV4-2
clone size: once
CDR3 length: 17
CDR3 protein: CASSQDRGLAVQETQYF

J gene: TRBJ1-2
V gene: TRBV28
clone size: -
CDR3 length: 13
CDR3 protein: CASSSGQGEGYTF

J gene: TRBJ2-1
V gene: TRBV11-3
clone size: -
CDR3 length: 15
CDR3 protein: CASSLGTSPPYEQFF

J gene: TRBJ1-4
V gene: TRBV30
clone size: few
CDR3 length: 13
CDR3 protein: CASGVGTDEKLFF

J gene: TRBJ2-3
V gene: TRBV6-1
clone size: few
CDR3 length: 14
CDR3 protein: CASSEQAGGDTQYF

J gene: TRBJ2-1
V gene: TRBV13
clone size: -
CDR3 length: 15
CDR3 protein: CASSAGRFSYNEQFF

J gene: TRBJ1-4
V gene: TRBV5-6
clone size: -
CDR3 length: 15
CDR3 protein: CASSLQISRGEKLFF

J gene: TRBJ2-7
V gene: TRBV18
clone size: -
CDR3 length: 14
CDR3 protein: CASSPLGDFYEQYF

J gene: TRBJ2-7
V gene: TRBV7-9
clone size: -
CDR3 length: 12
CDR3 protein: CASSLQSDEQYF